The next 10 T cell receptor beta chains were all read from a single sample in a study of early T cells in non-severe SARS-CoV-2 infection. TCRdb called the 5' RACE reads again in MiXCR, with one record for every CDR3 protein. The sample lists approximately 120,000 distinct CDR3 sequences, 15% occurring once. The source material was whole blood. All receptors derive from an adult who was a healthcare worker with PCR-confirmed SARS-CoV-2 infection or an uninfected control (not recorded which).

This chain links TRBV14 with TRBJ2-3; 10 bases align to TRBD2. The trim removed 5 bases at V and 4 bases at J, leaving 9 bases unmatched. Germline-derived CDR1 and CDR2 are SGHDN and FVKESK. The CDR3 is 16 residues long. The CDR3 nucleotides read TGTGCCAGCAGCTCAACGCTAGCGGGGGACCCAGATACGCAGTATTTT. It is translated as CASSSTLAGDPDTQYF.

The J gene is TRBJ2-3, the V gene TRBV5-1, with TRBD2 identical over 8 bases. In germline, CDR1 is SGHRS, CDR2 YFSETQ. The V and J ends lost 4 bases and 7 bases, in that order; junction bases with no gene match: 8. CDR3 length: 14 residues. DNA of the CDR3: TGCGCCAGCAGCGAGGGACTAGACCTAAATACGCAGTATTTT. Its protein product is CASSEGLDLNTQYF.

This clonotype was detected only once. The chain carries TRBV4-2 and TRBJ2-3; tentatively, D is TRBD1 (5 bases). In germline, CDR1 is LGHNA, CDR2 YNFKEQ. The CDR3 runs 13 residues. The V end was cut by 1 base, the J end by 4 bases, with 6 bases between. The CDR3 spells CASSQAGPDTQYF. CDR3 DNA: TGTGCCAGCAGCCAAGCAGGGCCAGATACGCAGTATTTT.

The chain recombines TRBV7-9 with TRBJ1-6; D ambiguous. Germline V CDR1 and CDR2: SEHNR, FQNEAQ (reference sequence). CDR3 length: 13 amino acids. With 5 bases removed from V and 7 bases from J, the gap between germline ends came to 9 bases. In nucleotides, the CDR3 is TGTGCCAGCAGCCGGGTTGGCAATTCACCCCTCCACTTT. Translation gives CASSRVGNSPLHF.

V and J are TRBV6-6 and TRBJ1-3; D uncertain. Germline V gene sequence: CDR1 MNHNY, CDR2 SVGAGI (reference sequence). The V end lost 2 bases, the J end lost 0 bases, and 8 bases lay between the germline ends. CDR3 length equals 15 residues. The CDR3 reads CASSYGRSSGNTIYF. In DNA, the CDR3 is TGTGCCAGCAGTTACGGACGGAGCTCTGGAAACACCATATATTTT.

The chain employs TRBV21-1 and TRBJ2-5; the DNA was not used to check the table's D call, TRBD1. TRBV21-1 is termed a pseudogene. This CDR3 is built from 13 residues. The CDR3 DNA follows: TGTGCCAGCAGAATGGACAGGGGCGAGACCCAGTACTTC. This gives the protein CASRMDRGETQYF.

CDR3 DNA sequence: TGTGCCATCAGCGCCTGGGACCCCTACGAGCAGTACTTC. Residues: CAISAWDPYEQYF. The rearrangement uses TRBV10-3 and TRBJ2-7; the D gene could be TRBD1 or TRBD2 (5 bases each). CDR1 and CDR2 from the germline V gene are ENHRY and SYGVKD. V dropped 6 bases and J dropped 2 bases, with 11 bases sitting between them. The CDR3 is 13 residues long.

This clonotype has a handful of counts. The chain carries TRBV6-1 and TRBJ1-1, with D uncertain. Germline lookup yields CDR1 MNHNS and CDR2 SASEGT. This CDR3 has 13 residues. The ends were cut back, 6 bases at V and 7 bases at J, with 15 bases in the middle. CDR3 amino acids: CASRLVPEDEAFF. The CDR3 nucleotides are TGTGCCAGCAGACTCGTCCCCGAGGATGAAGCTTTCTTT.

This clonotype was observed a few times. The CDR3: CASTAGGSLPDTQYF. CDR3 nucleotide sequence: TGTGCCAGTACCGCGGGGGGCAGCCTCCCCGATACGCAGTATTTT. The chain has TRBV19 and TRBJ2-3; 8 bases line up with TRBD2. The V gene's germline CDR1 is LNHDA and CDR2 SQIVND (reference sequence). V dropped 7 bases and J dropped 6; count of bases not matched to a gene: 12. The CDR3 totals 15 residues.

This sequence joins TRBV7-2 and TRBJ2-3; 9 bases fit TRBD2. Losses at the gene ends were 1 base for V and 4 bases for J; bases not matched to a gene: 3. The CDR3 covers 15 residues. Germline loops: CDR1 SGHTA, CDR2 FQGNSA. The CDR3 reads CASSLVASGADTQYF. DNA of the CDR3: TGTGCCAGCAGCTTAGTGGCTAGCGGGGCAGATACGCAGTATTTT. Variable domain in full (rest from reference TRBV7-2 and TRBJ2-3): GAGVSQSPSNKVTEKGKDVELRCDPISGHTALYWYRQSLGQGLEFLIYFQGNSAPDKSGLPSDRFSAERTGGSVSTLTIQRTQQEDSAVYLCASSLVASGADTQYFGPGTRLTVL.